The table lists the clone carrying this T cell receptor (beta chain) with many counts. The antigen remains unidentified. Clinical symptoms, serum thyroxine and TRAb, thyroid ultrasound and orbital computed tomography were used for the diagnoses. PBMCs were sourced from approximately 9.3 ml fresh peripheral blood. The sample comes from a study of T cells in Graves' hyperthyroidism and ophthalmopathy. Study conclusions and caveats: Among clonotypes expanded in thyroid above 0.001, most were also found in blood. A model using 13 V-J features told ophthalmopathy apart from stable hyperthyroidism.

From RNA transcripts, TCR beta CDR3 regions were amplified. During a first-round RT-PCR of the TCR CDR3, the HTBI primer set was used. Using its own MiXCR run on the multiplex PCR reads, TCRdb lists one record per CDR3 protein. The sample includes 550,000 to 800,000 distinct CDR3 sequences, around 17% of them seen just once. This TCR derives from a man between 18 and 35 years old with Graves' hyperthyroidism. Sample: blood.

The CDR3 reads CASSGTGFGTTRPYNEQFF. DNA of the CDR3: TGTGCCAGCAGTGGGACAGGGTTCGGGACAACCCGCCCCTACAATGAGCAGTTCTTC. This rearrangement joins TRBV2 to TRBJ2-1; 8 bases agree with TRBD1. The trim removed 4 bases at V and 2 bases at J, leaving 16 bases unmatched. Germline V gives CDR1 SNHLY, CDR2 FYNNEI. This CDR3 is 19 amino acids long.